This TCR beta chain was retrieved from a study of OX40 agonist ivuxolimab in advanced cancers. Study information: Two patients with cutaneous melanoma and one with hepatocellular carcinoma, three in total, showed partial responses.

Some clones are missing from TCRdb's copy, which holds only in-frame ones; the method was immunoSEQ multiplex PCR. The profile shows fewer than 30,000 clones, almost 85% of them singletons. The CDR3 has 13 residues. V lost 6 bases to trimming and J lost 4 bases, with 12 bases between them. Germline V gene sequence: CDR1 MNHEY, CDR2 SVGAGI. This TCR derives from an adult with an advanced solid tumor such as melanoma, head and neck, liver or kidney cancer. The sequencing here drew on CD4+ or CD8+ T cells sorted from blood, taken in a trial of the OX40 agonist ivuxolimab. The rearrangement joins TRBV6-5 to TRBJ1-2; D perhaps matches TRBD1 (6 bases). The CDR3 DNA follows: TGTGCCAGCAGCTCCGGACAGCCCTATGGCTACACCTTC. This gives the protein CASSSGQPYGYTF.